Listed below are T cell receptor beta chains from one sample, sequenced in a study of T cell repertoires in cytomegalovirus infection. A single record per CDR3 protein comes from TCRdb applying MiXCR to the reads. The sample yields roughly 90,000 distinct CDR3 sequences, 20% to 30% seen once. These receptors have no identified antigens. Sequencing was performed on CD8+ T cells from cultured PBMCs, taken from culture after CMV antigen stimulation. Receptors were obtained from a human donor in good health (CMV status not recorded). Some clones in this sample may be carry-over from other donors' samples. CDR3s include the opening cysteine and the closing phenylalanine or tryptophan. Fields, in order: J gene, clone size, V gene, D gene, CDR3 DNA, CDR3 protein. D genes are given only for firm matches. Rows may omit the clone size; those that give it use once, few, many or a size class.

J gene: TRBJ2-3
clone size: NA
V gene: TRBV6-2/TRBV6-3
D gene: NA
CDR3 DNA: TGTGCCAGCAGTTACTTTGGGACAGATACGCAGTATTTT
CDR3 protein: CASSYFGTDTQYF

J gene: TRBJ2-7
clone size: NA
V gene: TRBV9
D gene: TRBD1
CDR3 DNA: TGTGCCAGCAGCGTAGGTACAGGGGGCTCCTACGAGCAGTACTTC
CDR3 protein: CASSVGTGGSYEQYF

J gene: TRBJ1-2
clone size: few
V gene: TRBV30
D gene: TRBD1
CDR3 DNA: TGTGCCTGGAGCCCGGGACAGGGTTCCTATGGCTACACCTTC
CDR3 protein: CAWSPGQGSYGYTF

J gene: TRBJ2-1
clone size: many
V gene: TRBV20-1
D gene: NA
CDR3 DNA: TGCAGTGCCCTTGGAGACCCGACAATTGAGCAGTTCTTC
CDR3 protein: CSALGDPTIEQFF

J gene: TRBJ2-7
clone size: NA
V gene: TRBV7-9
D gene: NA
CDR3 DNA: TGTGCCAGCAGCTTAGTCCCAGGGGCCTACGAGCAGTACTTC
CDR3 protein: CASSLVPGAYEQYF

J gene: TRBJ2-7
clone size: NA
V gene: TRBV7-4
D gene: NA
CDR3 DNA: TGTGCCAGCAGCTCTCAGCCCTACGAGCAGTACTTC
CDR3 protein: CASSSQPYEQYF

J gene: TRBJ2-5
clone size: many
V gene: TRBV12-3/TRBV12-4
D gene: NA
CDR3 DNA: TGTGCCAGCAGTGGCCCCACCAAGGAGACCCAGTACTTC
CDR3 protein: CASSGPTKETQYF

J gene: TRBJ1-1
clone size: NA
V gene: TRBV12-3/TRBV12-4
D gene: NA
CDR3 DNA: TGTGCCAGCAGTCCCCCAAGAGGGGACCAGAACACTGAAGCTTTCTTT
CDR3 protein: CASSPPRGDQNTEAFF

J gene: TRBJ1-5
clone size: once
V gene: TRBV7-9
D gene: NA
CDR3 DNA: TGTGCCAGCAGCGCCTCTGAGGGCGGGAAGCCCCAGCATTTT
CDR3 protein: CASSASEGGKPQHF

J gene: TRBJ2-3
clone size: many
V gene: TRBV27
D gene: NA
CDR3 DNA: TGTGCCAGCAACCAGCGGACGACAGATACGCAGTATTTT
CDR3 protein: CASNQRTTDTQYF

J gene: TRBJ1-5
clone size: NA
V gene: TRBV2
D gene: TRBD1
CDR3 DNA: TGTGCCAGCAGCCCGGGACAGACCAATCAGCCCCAGCATTTT
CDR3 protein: CASSPGQTNQPQHF

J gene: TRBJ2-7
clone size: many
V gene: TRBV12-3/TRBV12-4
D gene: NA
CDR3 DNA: TGTGCCAGCACCTGGGGGACGGCCCTCTACGAGCAGTACTTC
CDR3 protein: CASTWGTALYEQYF

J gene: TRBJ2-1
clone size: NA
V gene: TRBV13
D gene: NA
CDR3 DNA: TGTGCCAGCAGCTTATGGAGCTCCCCCCCCCTTCCCTCGACGACATCCTACAATGAGCAGTTCTTC
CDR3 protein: CASSLWSSPPLPSTTSYNEQFF

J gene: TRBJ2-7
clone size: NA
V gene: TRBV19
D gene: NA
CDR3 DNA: TGTGCCAGTAGTATAGTTGCGGGGTCCAGGTTCGAGCAGTACTTC
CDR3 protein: CASSIVAGSRFEQYF

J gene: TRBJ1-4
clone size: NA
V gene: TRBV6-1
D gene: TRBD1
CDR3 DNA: TGTGCCAGCAGCCCCGGGACAGGCGTAACTAATGAAAAACTGTTTTTT
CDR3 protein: CASSPGTGVTNEKLFF

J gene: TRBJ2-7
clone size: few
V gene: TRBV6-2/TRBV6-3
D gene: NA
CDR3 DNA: TGTGCCAGCAGTGGTTCTCCCTACGAGCAGTACTTC
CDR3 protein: CASSGSPYEQYF

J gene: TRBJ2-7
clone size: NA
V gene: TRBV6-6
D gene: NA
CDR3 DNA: TGTGCCAGCAGTTACTCGACGGCGAATTACGAGCAGTACTTC
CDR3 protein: CASSYSTANYEQYF

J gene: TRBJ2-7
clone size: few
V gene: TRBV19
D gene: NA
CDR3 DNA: TGTGCCAGTAGTATAAAGGTGATCGCGGGACATTACTACGAGCAGTACTTC
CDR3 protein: CASSIKVIAGHYYEQYF

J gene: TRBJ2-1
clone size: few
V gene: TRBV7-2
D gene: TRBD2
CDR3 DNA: TGTGCCAGCAGCTTAGAGTGGCGGGGGGGCCCCAATGAGCAGTTCTTC
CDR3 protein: CASSLEWRGGPNEQFF

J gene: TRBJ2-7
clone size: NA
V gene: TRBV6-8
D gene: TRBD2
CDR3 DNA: TGTGCCAGCAGTTACTCCAACCTAGCGGGGGGTCCCTACGAGCAGTACTTC
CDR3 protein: CASSYSNLAGGPYEQYF

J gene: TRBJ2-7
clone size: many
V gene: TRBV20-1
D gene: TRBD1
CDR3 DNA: TGCAGTGCCCCGGGGACAGGCCCCTACGAGCAGTACTTC
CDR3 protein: CSAPGTGPYEQYF

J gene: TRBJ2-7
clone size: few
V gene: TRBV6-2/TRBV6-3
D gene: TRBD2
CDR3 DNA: TGTGCCAGCAGTCGTAGCGGGAGGGCCGACGAGCAGTACTTC
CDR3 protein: CASSRSGRADEQYF

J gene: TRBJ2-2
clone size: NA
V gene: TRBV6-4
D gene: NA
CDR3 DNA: TGTGCCAGCAGTGAGTTAGGAGATAACACCGGGGAGCTGTTTTTT
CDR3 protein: CASSELGDNTGELFF

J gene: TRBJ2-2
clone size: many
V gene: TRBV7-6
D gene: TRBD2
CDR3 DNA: TGTGCCAGCAGCTTAGGGGTGATCCTAGCGGGTCCACCCGAAAACACCGGGGAGCTGTTTTTT
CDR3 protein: CASSLGVILAGPPENTGELFF

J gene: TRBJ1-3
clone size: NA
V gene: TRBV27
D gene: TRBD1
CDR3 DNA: TGTGCCAGCAGTTCCAGGACAGGGGGCCGATTGGGAAACACCATATATTTT
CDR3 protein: CASSSRTGGRLGNTIYF

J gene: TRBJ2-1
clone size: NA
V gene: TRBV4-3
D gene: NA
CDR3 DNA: TGCGCCAGCAGCCCTGACACCCGCTCCTACAATGAGCAGTTCTTC
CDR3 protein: CASSPDTRSYNEQFF

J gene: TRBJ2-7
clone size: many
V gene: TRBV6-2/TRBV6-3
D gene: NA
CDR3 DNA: TGTGCCAGCAGTTACTCTGGGGGCTATAACGAGCAGTACTTC
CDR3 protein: CASSYSGGYNEQYF

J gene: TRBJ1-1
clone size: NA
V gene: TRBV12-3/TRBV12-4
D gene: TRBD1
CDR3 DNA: TGTGCCAGCAGTGCCGGGACAGTGAACACTGAAGCTTTCTTT
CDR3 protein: CASSAGTVNTEAFF

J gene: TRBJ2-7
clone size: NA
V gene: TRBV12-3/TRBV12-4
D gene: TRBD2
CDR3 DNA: TGTGCCAGCAGGGCGGGAGGGCCATATTATGAGCAGTACTTC
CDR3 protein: CASRAGGPYYEQYF

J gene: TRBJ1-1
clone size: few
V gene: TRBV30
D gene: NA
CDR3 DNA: TGTGCCTGGAGTGTACTGGTGAACACTGAAGCTTTCTTT
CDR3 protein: CAWSVLVNTEAFF

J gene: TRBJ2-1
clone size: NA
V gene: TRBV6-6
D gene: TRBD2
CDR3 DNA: TGTGCCAGCAGTTACTTGGTAGCGGGAGTCGACAATGAGCAGTTCTTC
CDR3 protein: CASSYLVAGVDNEQFF

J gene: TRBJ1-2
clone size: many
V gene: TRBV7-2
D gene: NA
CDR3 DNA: TGTGCCAGCAGCCACCTCAACAGGGTGGGCTATGGCTACACCTTC
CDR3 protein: CASSHLNRVGYGYTF

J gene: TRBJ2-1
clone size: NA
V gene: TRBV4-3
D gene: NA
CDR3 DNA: TGCGCCAGCAGCCAAGATGACCCGGCTAGCGCTTTGTACAATGAGCAGTTCTTC
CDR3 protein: CASSQDDPASALYNEQFF

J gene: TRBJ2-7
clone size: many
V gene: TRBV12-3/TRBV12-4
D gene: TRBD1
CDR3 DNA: TGTGCCAGCAGGCCGGGGACAGGGTTCTACGAGCAGTACTTC
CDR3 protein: CASRPGTGFYEQYF

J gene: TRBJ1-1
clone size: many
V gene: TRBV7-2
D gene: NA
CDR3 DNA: TGTGCCAGCAGCTTAGGTCTAGGGATACCTGAAGCTTTCTTT
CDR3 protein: CASSLGLGIPEAFF

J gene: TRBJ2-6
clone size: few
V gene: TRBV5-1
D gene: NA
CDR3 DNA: TGCGCCAGCAGCTTAGACAGTGCCAACGTCCTGACTTTC
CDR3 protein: CASSLDSANVLTF

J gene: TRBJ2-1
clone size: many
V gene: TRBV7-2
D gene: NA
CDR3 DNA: TGTGCCAGCAGCTCCCCGGGTTCCAGCTCCTACAATGAGCAGTTCTTC
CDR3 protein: CASSSPGSSSYNEQFF

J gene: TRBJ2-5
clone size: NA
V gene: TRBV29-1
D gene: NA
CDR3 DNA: TGCAGCGCTGTGGCTCCGGAGACCCAGTACTTC
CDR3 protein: CSAVAPETQYF

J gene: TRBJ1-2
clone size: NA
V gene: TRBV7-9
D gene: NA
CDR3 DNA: TGTGCCAGCAGCTCACACCGGGATATACCCTTCATTGGCTACACCTTC
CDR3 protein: CASSSHRDIPFIGYTF

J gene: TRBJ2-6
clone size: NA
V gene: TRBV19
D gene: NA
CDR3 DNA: TGTGCCAGTAGTATAGGGGATGCTCGCTCTGGGGCCAACGTCCTGACTTTC
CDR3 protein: CASSIGDARSGANVLTF

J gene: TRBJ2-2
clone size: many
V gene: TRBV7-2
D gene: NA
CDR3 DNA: TGTGCCAGCAGCCCGTACCTGGGAGGCACCGGGGAGCTGTTTTTT
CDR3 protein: CASSPYLGGTGELFF

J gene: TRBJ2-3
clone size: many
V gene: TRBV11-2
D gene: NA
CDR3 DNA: TGTGCCAGCAGCGCGACAGGGACTAGCACAGATACGCAGTATTTT
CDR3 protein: CASSATGTSTDTQYF

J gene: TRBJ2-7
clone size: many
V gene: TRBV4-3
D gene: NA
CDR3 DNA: TGCGCCAGCAGCGAAAATTCAGGGTACTACGAGCAGTACTTC
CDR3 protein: CASSENSGYYEQYF

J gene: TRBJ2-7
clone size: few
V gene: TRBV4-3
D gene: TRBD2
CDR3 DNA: TGCGCCAGCAGCCAAGATAGCGGGAGGGCCTACGAGCAGTACTTC
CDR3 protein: CASSQDSGRAYEQYF

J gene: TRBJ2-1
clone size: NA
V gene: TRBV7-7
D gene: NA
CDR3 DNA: TGTGCTAGCAGCGCCGGGACTGGATCCTACAATGAGCAGTTCTTC
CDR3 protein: CASSAGTGSYNEQFF

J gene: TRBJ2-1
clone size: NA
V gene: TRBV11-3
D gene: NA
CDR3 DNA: TGTGCCAGCAGCTCAAGACTAGGGGATGAGCAGTTCTTC
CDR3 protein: CASSSRLGDEQFF

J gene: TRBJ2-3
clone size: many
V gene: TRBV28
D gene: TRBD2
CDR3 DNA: TGTGCCAGCAGTTCACATTCGACTAGCGGGAGGCAGTATTTT
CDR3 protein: CASSSHSTSGRQYF

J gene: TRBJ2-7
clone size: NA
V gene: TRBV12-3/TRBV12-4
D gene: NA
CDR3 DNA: TGTGCCAGCAGTTTTGGGCAACTTCGGAGCTCCTACGAGCAGTACTTC
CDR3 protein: CASSFGQLRSSYEQYF

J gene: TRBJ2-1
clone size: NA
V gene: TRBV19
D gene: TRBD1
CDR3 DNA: TGTGCCAGTAGTAGGACAGGGGTTTACAATGAGCAGTTCTTC
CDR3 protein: CASSRTGVYNEQFF

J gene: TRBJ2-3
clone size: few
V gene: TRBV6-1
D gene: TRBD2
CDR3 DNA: TGTGCCAGCAGTGAAGCAGGAGATAGCGGGGGGATCAGCACAGATACGCAGTATTTT
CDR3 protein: CASSEAGDSGGISTDTQYF

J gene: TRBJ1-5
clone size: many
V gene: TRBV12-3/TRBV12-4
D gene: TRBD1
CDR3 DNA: TGTGCCAGCAGTCCGACAGGGGTGAGCAATCAGCCCCAGCATTTT
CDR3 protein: CASSPTGVSNQPQHF

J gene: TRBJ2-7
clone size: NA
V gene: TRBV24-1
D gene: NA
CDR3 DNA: TGTGCCACCAGTGCCCGAGGGATCGAGCAGTACTTC
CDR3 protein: CATSARGIEQYF

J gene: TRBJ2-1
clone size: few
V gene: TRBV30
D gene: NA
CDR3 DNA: TGTGCCTGGAGTGTAGGGGCTAGCTCCTACAATGAGCAGTTCTTC
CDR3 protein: CAWSVGASSYNEQFF

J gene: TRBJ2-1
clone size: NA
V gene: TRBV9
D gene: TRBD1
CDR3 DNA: TGTGCCAGCAGCGACGACAGGGGGCGGAATGAGCAGTTCTTC
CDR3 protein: CASSDDRGRNEQFF